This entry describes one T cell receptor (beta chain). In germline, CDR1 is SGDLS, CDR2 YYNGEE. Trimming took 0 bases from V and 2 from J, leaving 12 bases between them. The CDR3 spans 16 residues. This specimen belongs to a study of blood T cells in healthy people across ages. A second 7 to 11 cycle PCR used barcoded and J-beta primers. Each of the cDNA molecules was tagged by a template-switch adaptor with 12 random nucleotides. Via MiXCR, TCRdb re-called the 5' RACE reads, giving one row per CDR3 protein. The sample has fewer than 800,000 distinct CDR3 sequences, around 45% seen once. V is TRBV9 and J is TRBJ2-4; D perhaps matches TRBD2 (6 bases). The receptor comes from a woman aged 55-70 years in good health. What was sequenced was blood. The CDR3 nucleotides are TGTGCCAGCAGCGTAGCGGAGGGAGTGACCAAAAACATTCAGTACTTC. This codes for CASSVAEGVTKNIQYF.